This T cell receptor beta chain was found in a study of shared clonotypes between healthy human individuals. About the research overall: Three plates each covered CD4 naive and memory; CD8 naive two, CD8 memory one.

CD45RO-negative, CCR7-positively selected cells formed the naive CD8 fraction, excluding terminally differentiated effector memory CD45RA+ cells. Germline V gene data show CDR1 as ENHRY and CDR2 as SYGVKD. The CDR3 is 13 amino acids. V was clipped by 2 bases and J by 1 base, with 6 bases between them. Sequenced by immunoSEQ multiplex PCR; TCRdb stores in-frame clones only, minus some. The repertoire has about 2 million clones, about 95% of them found once; the top ten carry around 1.2%. This receptor was obtained from a man aged 18-30 years in good health. Sequenced input: naive CD8+ T cells sorted from blood. The chain carries TRBV10-3 and TRBJ2-7; possibly TRBD2 for D (5 bases). CDR3 residues: CAISEEGSYEQYF. CDR3 in DNA: TGTGCCATCAGTGAGGAGGGATCCTACGAGCAGTACTTC.